This TCR beta chain was retrieved from a study of metastatic and nonmetastatic thyroid tumors (dated by TCRdb to about 2020). Background on the whole study: Repertoires from peripheral blood and from tumor or nodule tissue samples of malignant and benign thyroid patients were compared. General conclusions and limits of the study: In both blood and tumor samples, TCR beta diversity was reported to be significantly higher in malignant tumors than in benign nodules.

Before undergoing thyroid surgery, none of the patients had been given any kind of treatment. Using T-cell receptor beta sequencing, the study looked back at clinical samples from patients collected from the early 2010s to the late 2010s. Libraries were built with PCR. TCRdb records Illumina HiSeq 4000 as the sequencer. The TCR beta-chain CDR3 region of each patient was profiled by high-throughput sequencing. On the authors' methods: The researchers built a classifier to tell apart papillary thyroid cancer patients with distant metastasis, based on CDR3 differences among clinicopathological groups. The Shannon index was used to measure repertoire diversity, and the Morisita-Horn index was used to measure how similar tumor and blood repertoires were. TCRdb applied fastp at Q25 and MiXCR to the public reads, then kept only in-frame beta chains. TCRdb's processing, not the authors', yielded these V and J calls. Here the sample has fewer than 40,000 clones; about 32% occur a single time. Of the sample, roughly 16% falls within the top ten clones.

The sample holds a few counts of this clone. The antigen it recognizes is unknown. Within one base of it there is no much larger clone, and no base qualities were kept. This receptor was taken from a female donor with papillary thyroid cancer or a benign thyroid nodule (not recorded which). Some clones in this sample may be carry-over from other donors' samples. Sequenced material: tumor tissue.

The CDR3 loop reads CASRVLGVDGYTF. The nucleotides are TGTGCCAGCAGGGTACTGGGGGTGGATGGCTACACCTTC. The rearranged chain carries TRBV27 and TRBJ1-2, with a weak D call of TRBD1 (5 bases match). In the germline V gene (reference sequence), CDR1 corresponds to MNHEY and CDR2 to SMNVEV. V loses 6 bases, J loses 6 bases, and the germline ends lie 14 bases apart. CDR3 length: 13 amino acids, cysteine to phenylalanine. Just the 39-base CDR3 DNA is kept, in frame starting at base 1.